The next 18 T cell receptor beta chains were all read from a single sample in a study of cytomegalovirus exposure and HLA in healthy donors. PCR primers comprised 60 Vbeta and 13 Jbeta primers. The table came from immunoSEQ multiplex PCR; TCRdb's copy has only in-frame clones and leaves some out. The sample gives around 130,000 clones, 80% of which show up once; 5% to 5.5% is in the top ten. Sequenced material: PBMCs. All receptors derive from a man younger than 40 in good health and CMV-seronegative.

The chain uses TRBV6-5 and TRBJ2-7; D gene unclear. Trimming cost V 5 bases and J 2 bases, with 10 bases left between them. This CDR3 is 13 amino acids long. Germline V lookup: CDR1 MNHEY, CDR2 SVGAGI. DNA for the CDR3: TGTGCCAGCAGTCCCCGTCAGGCCTACGAGCAGTACTTC. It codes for CASSPRQAYEQYF.

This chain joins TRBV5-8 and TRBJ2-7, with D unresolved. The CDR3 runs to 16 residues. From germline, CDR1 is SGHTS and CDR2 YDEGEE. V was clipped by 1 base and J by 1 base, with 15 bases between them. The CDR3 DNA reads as TGTGCCAGCAGCTTGTTTACGGCCTCCAGGTCCTACGAGCAGTACTTC. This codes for CASSLFTASRSYEQYF.

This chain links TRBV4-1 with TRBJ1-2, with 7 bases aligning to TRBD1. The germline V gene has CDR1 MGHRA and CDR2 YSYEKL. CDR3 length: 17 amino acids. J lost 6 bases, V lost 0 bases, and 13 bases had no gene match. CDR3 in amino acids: CASSQDDRDSHRDGYTF. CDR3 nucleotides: TGCGCCAGCAGCCAAGACGACCGGGACAGCCATCGGGATGGCTACACCTTC.

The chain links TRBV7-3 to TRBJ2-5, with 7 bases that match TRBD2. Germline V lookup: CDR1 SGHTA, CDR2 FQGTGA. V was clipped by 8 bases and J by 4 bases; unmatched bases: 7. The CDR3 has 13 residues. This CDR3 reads CASGPGGGETQYF. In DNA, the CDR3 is TGTGCCAGCGGCCCGGGCGGGGGAGAGACCCAGTACTTC.

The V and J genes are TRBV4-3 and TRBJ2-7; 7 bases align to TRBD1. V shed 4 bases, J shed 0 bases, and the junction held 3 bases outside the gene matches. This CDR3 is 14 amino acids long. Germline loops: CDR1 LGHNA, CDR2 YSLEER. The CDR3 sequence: CASSPTGSSYEQYF. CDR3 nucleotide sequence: TGCGCCAGCAGCCCGACAGGGAGCTCCTACGAGCAGTACTTC.

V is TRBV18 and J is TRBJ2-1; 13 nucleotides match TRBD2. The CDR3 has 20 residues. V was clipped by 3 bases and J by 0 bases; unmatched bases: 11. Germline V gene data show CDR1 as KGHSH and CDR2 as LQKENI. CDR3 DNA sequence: TGTGCCAGCTCACCCTCGGGGGGGACTAGCGGGGCCAGCTCCTACAATGAGCAGTTCTTC. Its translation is CASSPSGGTSGASSYNEQFF.

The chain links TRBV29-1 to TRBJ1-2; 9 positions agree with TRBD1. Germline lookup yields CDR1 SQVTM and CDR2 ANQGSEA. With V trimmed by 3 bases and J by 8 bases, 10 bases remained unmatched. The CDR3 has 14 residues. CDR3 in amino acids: CSVEGQGVVRGYTF. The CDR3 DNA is TGCAGCGTTGAGGGACAGGGAGTGGTGAGAGGCTACACCTTC.

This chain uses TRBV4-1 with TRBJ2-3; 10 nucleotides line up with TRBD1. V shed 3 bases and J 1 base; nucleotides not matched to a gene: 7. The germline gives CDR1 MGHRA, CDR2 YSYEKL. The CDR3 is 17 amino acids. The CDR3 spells CASSHLRGTGGTDTQYF. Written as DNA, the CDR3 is TGCGCCAGCAGCCACCTTCGAGGGACAGGGGGCACAGATACGCAGTATTTT.

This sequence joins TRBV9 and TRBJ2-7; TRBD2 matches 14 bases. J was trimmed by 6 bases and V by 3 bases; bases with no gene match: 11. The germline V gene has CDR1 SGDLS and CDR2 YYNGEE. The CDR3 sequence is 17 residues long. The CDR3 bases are TGTGCCAGCAGCGCGGGACTAGCGGGGGCCGCCGAGGTCGAGCAGTACTTC. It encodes CASSAGLAGAAEVEQYF.

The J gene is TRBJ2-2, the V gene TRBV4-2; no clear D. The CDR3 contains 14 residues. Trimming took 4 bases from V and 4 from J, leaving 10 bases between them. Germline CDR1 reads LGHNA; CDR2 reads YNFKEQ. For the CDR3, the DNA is TGTGCCAGCAGCCGTTATATCCGCACCGGGGAGCTGTTTTTT. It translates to CASSRYIRTGELFF.

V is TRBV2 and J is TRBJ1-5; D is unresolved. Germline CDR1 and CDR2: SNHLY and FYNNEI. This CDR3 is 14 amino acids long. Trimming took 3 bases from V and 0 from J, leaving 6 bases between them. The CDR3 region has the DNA TGTGCCAGCAGTGAGGCAGATAGCAATCAGCCCCAGCATTTT. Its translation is CASSEADSNQPQHF.

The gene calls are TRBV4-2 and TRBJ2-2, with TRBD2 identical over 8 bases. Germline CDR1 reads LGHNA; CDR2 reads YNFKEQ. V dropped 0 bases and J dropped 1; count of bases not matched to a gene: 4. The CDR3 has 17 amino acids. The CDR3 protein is CASSQDQTSGNTGELFF. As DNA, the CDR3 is TGTGCCAGCAGCCAAGATCAAACTAGCGGGAACACCGGGGAGCTGTTTTTT.

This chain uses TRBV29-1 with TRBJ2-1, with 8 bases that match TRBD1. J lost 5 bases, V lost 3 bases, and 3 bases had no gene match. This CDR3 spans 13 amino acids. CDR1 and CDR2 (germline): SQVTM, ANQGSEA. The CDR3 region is CSVEGRGHNEQFF. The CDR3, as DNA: TGCAGCGTTGAGGGCAGGGGGCACAATGAGCAGTTCTTC.

The CDR3 reads CASSPRDRDYSNQPQHF. The CDR3 coding sequence is TGCGCCAGCAGCCCCCGGGACAGGGATTATAGCAATCAGCCCCAGCATTTT. The chain employs TRBV4-1 and TRBJ1-5; 9 bases map to TRBD1. Germline V gives CDR1 MGHRA, CDR2 YSYEKL. The CDR3 extends over 17 amino acids. V lost 4 bases to trimming and J lost 0 bases; unmatched junction nucleotides: 7.

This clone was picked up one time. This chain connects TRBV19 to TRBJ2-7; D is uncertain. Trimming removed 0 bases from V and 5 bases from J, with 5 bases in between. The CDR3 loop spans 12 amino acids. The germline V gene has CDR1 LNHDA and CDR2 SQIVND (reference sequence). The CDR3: CASSIEGNEQYF. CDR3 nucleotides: TGTGCCAGTAGTATAGAGGGCAACGAGCAGTACTTC.

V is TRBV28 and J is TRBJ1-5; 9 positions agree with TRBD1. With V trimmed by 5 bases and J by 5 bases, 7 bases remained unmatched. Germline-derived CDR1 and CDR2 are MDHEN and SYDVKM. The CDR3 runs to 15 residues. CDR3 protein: CASSAHRGPHQPQHF. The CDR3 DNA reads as TGTGCCAGCAGTGCCCACAGGGGGCCTCATCAGCCCCAGCATTTT.

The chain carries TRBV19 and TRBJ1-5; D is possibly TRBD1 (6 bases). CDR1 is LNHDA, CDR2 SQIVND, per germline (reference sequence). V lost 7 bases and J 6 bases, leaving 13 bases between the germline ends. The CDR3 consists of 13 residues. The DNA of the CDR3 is TGTGCCAGTAAACTGGCAGGGGCTCAGCCCCAGCATTTT. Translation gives CASKLAGAQPQHF. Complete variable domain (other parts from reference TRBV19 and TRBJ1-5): DGGITQSPKYLFRKEGQNVTLSCEQNLNHDAMYWYRQDPGQGLRLIYYSQIVNDFQKGDIAEGYSVSREKKESFPLTVTSAQKNPTAFYLCASKLAGAQPQHFGDGTRLSIL.

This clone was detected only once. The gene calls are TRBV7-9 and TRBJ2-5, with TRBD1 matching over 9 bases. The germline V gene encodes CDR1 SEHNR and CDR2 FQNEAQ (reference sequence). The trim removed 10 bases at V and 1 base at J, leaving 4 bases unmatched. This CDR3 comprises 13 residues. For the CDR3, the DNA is TGTGCCACTAAGGACAGGGGCCAAGAGACCCAGTACTTC. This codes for CATKDRGQETQYF.